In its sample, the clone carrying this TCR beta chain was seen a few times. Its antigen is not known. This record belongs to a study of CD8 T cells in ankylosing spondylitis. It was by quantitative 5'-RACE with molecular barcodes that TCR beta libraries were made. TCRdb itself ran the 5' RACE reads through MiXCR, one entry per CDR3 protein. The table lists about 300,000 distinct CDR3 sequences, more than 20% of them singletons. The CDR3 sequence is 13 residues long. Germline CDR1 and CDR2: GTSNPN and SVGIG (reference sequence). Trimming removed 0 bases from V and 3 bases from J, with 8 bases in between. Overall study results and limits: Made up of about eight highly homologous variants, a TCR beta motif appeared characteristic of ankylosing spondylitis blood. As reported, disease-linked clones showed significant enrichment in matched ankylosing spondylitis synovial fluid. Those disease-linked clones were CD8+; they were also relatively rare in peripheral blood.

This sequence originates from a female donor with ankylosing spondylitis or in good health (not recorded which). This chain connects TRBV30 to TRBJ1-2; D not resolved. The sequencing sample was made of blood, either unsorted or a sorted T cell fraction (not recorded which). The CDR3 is CAWSVRQHYGYTF. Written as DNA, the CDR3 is TGTGCCTGGAGTGTAAGGCAGCACTATGGCTACACCTTC.